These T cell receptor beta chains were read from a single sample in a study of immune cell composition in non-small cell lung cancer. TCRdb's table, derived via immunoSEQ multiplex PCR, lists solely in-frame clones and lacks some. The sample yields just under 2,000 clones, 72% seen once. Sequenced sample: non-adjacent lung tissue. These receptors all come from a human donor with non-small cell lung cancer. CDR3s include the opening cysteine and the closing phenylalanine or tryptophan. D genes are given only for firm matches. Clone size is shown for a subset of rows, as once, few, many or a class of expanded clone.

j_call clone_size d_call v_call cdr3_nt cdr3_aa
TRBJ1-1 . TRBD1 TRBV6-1 TGTGCCAGCAACCTACAGGGGGTCACTGAAGCTTTCTTT CASNLQGVTEAFF
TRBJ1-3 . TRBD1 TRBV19 TGTGCCAGTAGTATATGGGGGACAGCACTCTCTGGAAACACCATATATTTT CASSIWGTALSGNTIYF
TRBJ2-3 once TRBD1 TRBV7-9 TGTGCCAGCAGTCGACAGGGTAGCACAGATACGCAGTATTTT CASSRQGSTDTQYF
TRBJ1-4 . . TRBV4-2 TGTGCCAGCAGCCAAAGCGTCCGGGAAAAACTGTTTTTT CASSQSVREKLFF
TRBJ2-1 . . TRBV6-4 TGTGCCAGCAGCCCACTGGCGGCCTCCTACAATGAGCAGTTCTTC CASSPLAASYNEQFF
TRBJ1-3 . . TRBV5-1 TGCGCCAGCAGCTTGGGTTCGACAGCGGGGATCTCTGGAAACACCATATATTTT CASSLGSTAGISGNTIYF
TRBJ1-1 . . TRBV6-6 TGTGCCAGCAGTTACGGGCAGAGTTACACTGAAGCTTTCTTT CASSYGQSYTEAFF
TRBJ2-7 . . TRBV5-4 TGTGCCAGCAGCTTAGGGGGGGCCCAGATCGAGCAGTACTTC CASSLGGAQIEQYF
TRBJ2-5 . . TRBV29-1 TGCAGCGTTGCTGGGGGGTGGGGAGAGACCCAGTACTTC CSVAGGWGETQYF
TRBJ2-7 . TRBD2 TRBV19 TGTGCCAGTAGTATGATCCCCGGTAGCGGGACCTCCTACGAGCAGTACTTC CASSMIPGSGTSYEQYF
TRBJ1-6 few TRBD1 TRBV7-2 TGTGCCAGCAGCTTAGCGTACAGGGGAGAATCACCCCTCCACTTT CASSLAYRGESPLHF
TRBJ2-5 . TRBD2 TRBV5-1 TGCGCCAGCTACCGGGGGGGCCAAGAGACCCAGTACTTC CASYRGGQETQYF
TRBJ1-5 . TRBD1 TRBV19 TGTGCCAGTAGTATCGCCACGGGACAGGGGAGTTGGCTCTATAGCAATCAGCCCCAGCATTTT CASSIATGQGSWLYSNQPQHF
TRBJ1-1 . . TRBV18 TGTGCCAGCTCACCATCCGGAACCACAGGGAGCACTGAAGCTTTCTTT CASSPSGTTGSTEAFF
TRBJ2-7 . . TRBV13 TGTGCCAGCAGCTCATACGTCGGCGGGACCGAGCAGTACTTC CASSSYVGGTEQYF
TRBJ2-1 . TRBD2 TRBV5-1 TGCGCCAGCACCCTAGTCCTGAGCGGGGGGGCCGATGAGCAGTTCTTC CASTLVLSGGADEQFF
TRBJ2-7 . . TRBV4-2 TGTGCCAGCAGCCACCAGACAGGCGAGCAGTACTTC CASSHQTGEQYF
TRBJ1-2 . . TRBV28 TGTGCCAGCAGACGAGACTATGGCTACACCTTC CASRRDYGYTF
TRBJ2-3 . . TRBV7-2 TGTGCCAGCAGCTTAGTTCGGTCCACAGATACGCAGTATTTT CASSLVRSTDTQYF
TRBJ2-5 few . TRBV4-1 TGCGCCAGCAGCATCGGACCCGGGGGAGAGACCCAGTACTTC CASSIGPGGETQYF
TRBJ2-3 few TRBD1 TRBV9 TGTGCCAGCAGCGCAACGCCCTCACAGGGGGGATTACCAGATACGCAGTATTTT CASSATPSQGGLPDTQYF
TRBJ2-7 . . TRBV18 TGTGCCAGCTCACCACCGTGGCAGGGCACCGAGCAGTACTTC CASSPPWQGTEQYF
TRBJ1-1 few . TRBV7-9 TGTGCCAGCAGCGGGGGGGGGAAGAACACTGAAGCTTTCTTT CASSGGGKNTEAFF
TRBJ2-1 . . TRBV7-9 TGTGCCAGCAGCCTACTTGATGAGCAGTTCTTC CASSLLDEQFF
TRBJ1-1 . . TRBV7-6 TGTGCCAGCAGCAGGCCTGGGGGGTTGAACACTGAAGCTTTCTTT CASSRPGGLNTEAFF
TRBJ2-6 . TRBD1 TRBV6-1 TGTGCCAGCAGTGGGACAGGGGGCCTTTCTGGGGCCAACGTCCTGACTTTC CASSGTGGLSGANVLTF
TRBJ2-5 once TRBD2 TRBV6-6 TGTGCCAGCAGTTACCCCGCGGGGGTGGGGGAGACCCAGTACTTC CASSYPAGVGETQYF
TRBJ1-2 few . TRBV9 TGTGCCAGCAGCGTAGGAAGGACAGCCCACTATGGCTACACCTTC CASSVGRTAHYGYTF
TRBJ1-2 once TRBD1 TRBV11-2 TGTGCCAGCAGCTTAGATCAGGGACAGGGGGCTTGGGGCTACACCTTC CASSLDQGQGAWGYTF
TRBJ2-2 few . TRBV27 TGTGCCAGCAGTGACGTGACAGAGAACACCGGGGAGCTGTTTTTT CASSDVTENTGELFF
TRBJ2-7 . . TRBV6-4 TGTGCCAGCAGTGACCCCAGGGCTCCTTCGGAGTACTTC CASSDPRAPSEYF
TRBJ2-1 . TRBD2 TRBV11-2 TGTGCCAGCAGCTTAGATCGTAGCGGGAGGTCCTACAATGAGCAGTTCTTC CASSLDRSGRSYNEQFF
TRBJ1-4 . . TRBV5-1 TGCGCCAGCACTGACCCCGGGGGGGAGGAAAAACTGTTTTTT CASTDPGGEEKLFF
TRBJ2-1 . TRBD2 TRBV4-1 TGCGCCAGCAGCCAAGAAAGGCTAGCGGGGCCAATCAAGGGGTACAATGAGCAGTTCTTC CASSQERLAGPIKGYNEQFF
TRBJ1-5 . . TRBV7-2 TGTGCCAGCAGCCCTCGGGGGAGGCAGCCCCAGCATTTT CASSPRGRQPQHF
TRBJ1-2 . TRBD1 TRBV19 TGTGCCAGTAGCGGGGGAACTACTTACAGGGGAGCTAACTATGGCTACACCTTC CASSGGTTYRGANYGYTF
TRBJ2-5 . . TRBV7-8 TGTGCCAGCAGCCGGCGGCTGACTAGTAAGGGAGAGACCCAGTACTTC CASSRRLTSKGETQYF
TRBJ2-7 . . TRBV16 TGTGCCAGCAGCCCCCCGGACAGATCCTACGAGCAGTACTTC CASSPPDRSYEQYF
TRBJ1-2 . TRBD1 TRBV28 TGTGCCAGCAGTTTGGGGGGCCCGACAGGGCGGTACTATGGCTACACCTTC CASSLGGPTGRYYGYTF